This entry features one T cell receptor (beta chain) sequence. Its specificity is unknown. The protocol was immunoSEQ multiplex PCR, while the TCRdb copy is restricted to in-frame clones and leaves out a portion. The sample yields fewer than 90,000 clones, just over 85% seen once. The data originate from a study of radiation and T cells in renal cell carcinoma. Study results and caveats: Top tumor clonotypes rose in blood 2 weeks post-radiation, then contracted.

Regarding time point: blood 2 weeks post-SBRT. As to treatment: 15 Gy SBRT to primary tumor, nephrectomy 4 weeks later. After SBRT, blood was collected at 2 and 4 weeks, plus baseline. V was trimmed by 1 base and J by 6 bases, leaving 3 bases between them. Germline V CDR1 and CDR2: WNHNN, SYGVQD (reference sequence). The CDR3 totals 12 residues. This sequence joins TRBV10-1 and TRBJ2-2; no firm D call. Material: blood, obtained from a patient whose treatment included radiotherapy and nephrectomy. This TCR was sampled from a woman aged 50 to 60 with renal cell carcinoma. The CDR3 reads CASSEYSGELFF. As DNA, the CDR3 is TGCGCCAGCAGTGAGTACTCCGGGGAGCTGTTTTTT.